Below, one T cell receptor (beta chain) is given with its context. Sequencing used immunoSEQ multiplex PCR; TCRdb keeps in-frame clones, though not all of them. The top ten hold approximately 2% of the sample, which has approximately 300,000 clones, 87% seen once. Per germline, CDR1 WNHNN and CDR2 SYGVQD (reference sequence). J lost 5 bases, V lost 5 bases, and 7 bases had no gene match. CDR3 size: 15 residues. The data were obtained in a study of blood T cell repertoires in COVID-19. This chain links TRBV10-1 with TRBJ2-2, with TRBD1 matching 8 bases. The receptor was derived from a young man with active or convalescent COVID-19. Sequenced: peripheral blood. CDR3 DNA sequence: TGCGCCAGCAGTCGTTGGACAGGGAGGACCGGGGAGCTGTTTTTT. Translated, it gives CASSRWTGRTGELFF.